This TCR beta chain was documented in a study of T cells in Graves' hyperthyroidism and ophthalmopathy. Overall study findings and caveats: Most expanded thyroid clonotypes above 0.001 recurred in blood.

V was cut by 4 bases and J by 1 base, with 14 bases left in between. CDR3 size: 15 residues. Looked up from germline, CDR1 is DFQATT and CDR2 is SNEGSKA (reference sequence). The study defined stable Graves' hyperthyroidism as no ophthalmopathy progression within 18 months. Uncontrolled infection, other autoimmune disease, pregnancy or lactation led to exclusion. On the basis of clinical symptoms, serum thyroxine and TRAb, thyroid ultrasound and orbital computed tomography, diagnoses were made. Template material for amplifying TCR beta CDR3 regions consisted of RNA transcripts. TCR CDR3 underwent first-round RT-PCR with the HTBI primer set. Each CDR3 protein is one row after TCRdb ran MiXCR on the multiplex PCR reads. The sample has a few hundred thousand distinct CDR3 sequences, about half seen once. This clonotype came up many times. Its antigen is currently unknown.

This sequence originates from a woman between 18 and 30 years old with Graves' hyperthyroidism. This sequence joins TRBV20-1 and TRBJ1-3, with a possible D match to TRBD1 (5 bases). Sequencing was carried out using peripheral blood or thyroid tissue (not recorded which). This CDR3 is CSAKRAGLSGNTIYF. CDR3 bases: TGCAGTGCTAAAAGGGCAGGGTTGTCTGGAAACACCATATATTTT.